Shown below are 2 T cell receptor beta chains from a single sample sequenced in a study of Tregs in tolerant kidney transplant recipients. Sequencing was performed with immunoSEQ multiplex PCR; in TCRdb, only in-frame clones are kept and a portion is missing. The profile covers around 19,000 clones, with 82% appearing a single time and 2% to 2.5% taken by the ten largest. Sample: Tregs from blood. All receptors come from a human donor in good health.

This chain connects TRBV2 to TRBJ2-3; D tentatively reads TRBD1 or TRBD2 (5 bases each). V lost 7 bases and J 0 bases, leaving 17 bases between the germline ends. Germline CDR1 SNHLY, CDR2 FYNNEI. This CDR3 has 16 residues. The CDR3 spells CASKWRWQGSTDTQYF. The CDR3 bases are TGTGCCAGCAAGTGGAGGTGGCAGGGAAGCACAGATACGCAGTATTTT.

The chain links TRBV18 to TRBJ1-1, with D unclear. The CDR3 consists of 17 residues. V lost 3 bases, J lost 1 base, and 18 bases lay in between. In germline, CDR1 is KGHSH, CDR2 LQKENI. This CDR3 is CASSPGSWLLTNTEAFF. The CDR3 coding sequence is TGTGCCAGCTCACCGGGTTCCTGGCTCCTGACGAACACTGAAGCTTTCTTT.